Shown below are 25 T cell receptor beta chains from a single sample sequenced in a study of T cell responses to AZD1222 COVID-19 vaccine. TCRdb keeps only in-frame clones here, not all; method: immunoSEQ multiplex PCR. The repertoire holds about 42,000 clones, with approximately 83% as singletons. Here the sequenced sample was peripheral blood, taken 28 days after the second AZD1222 dose. These receptors were taken from an adult who received the AZD1222 COVID-19 vaccine.

CDR3 in amino acids: CASSLHRSGGVTDTQYF. The CDR3 coding sequence is TGTGCCAGCAGTCTACATAGGAGCGGGGGGGTAACAGATACGCAGTATTTT. The chain uses TRBV6-6 and TRBJ2-3, with 10 nucleotides matching TRBD2. Germline trimming cut 5 bases from V and 3 bases from J; bases unmatched to any gene: 11. This CDR3 is 17 amino acids long. Per germline, CDR1 MNHNY and CDR2 SVGAGI (reference sequence).

The rearrangement joins TRBV18 to TRBJ2-7; D call uncertain. The V end was cut by 3 bases, the J end by 3 bases, with 6 bases between. Germline-derived CDR1 and CDR2 are KGHSH and LQKENI. The CDR3 has 12 residues. The CDR3 DNA reads TGTGCCAGCTCACCGGTCAACTACGAGCAGTACTTC. This gives the protein CASSPVNYEQYF.

The chain has TRBV3-1 (or the pseudogene TRBV3-2) and TRBJ1-6, with 7 bases that match TRBD1. CDR1 and CDR2 from the germline V gene are LGHDT and YNNKEL (reference sequence). This CDR3 spans 17 amino acids. After removal of 2 bases from V and 2 bases from J, the junction contained 6 bases not matched to a gene. The CDR3 region is CASSQIQGGAYNSPLHF. The CDR3 nucleotides are TGTGCCAGCAGCCAAATCCAGGGGGGCGCCTATAATTCACCCCTCCACTTT.

This clone has more than one count but fewer than ten. This chain joins TRBV3-1 (or the pseudogene TRBV3-2) and TRBJ1-3; 7 bases map to TRBD1. Trimming removed 1 base from V and 4 bases from J; junction bases left unmatched: 4. Germline lookup yields CDR1 LGHDT and CDR2 YNNKEL (reference sequence). This CDR3 has 15 amino acids. The CDR3 reads CASSQGQGGGNTIYF. The DNA for the CDR3 is TGTGCCAGCAGCCAAGGACAGGGAGGCGGAAACACCATATATTTT.

The genes are TRBV7-8 and TRBJ1-1; D ambiguous. Germline CDR1 reads SGHVS; CDR2 reads FQNEAQ. This CDR3 is built from 17 residues. Trimming shortened V by 2 bases and J by 0 bases, and 16 bases separated the two germline ends. CDR3 bases: TGTGCCAGCAGCTTAATGGGTTGGGCAGGTTTGAACACTGAAGCTTTCTTT. This translates into CASSLMGWAGLNTEAFF.

The CDR3 coding sequence is TGTGCCAGCAGCTACGACAGAAACTATGGCTACACCTTC. Translation gives CASSYDRNYGYTF. The chain joins TRBV7-3 to TRBJ1-2; possibly TRBD1 for D (5 bases). The germline V gene has CDR1 SGHTA and CDR2 FQGTGA. The CDR3 consists of 13 residues. V dropped 4 bases and J dropped 2 bases, with 8 bases sitting between them.

V is TRBV5-4 and J is TRBJ1-2, with a weak D call TRBD1 (5 bases). Germline CDR1 reads SGHNT; CDR2 reads YYREEE (reference sequence). This CDR3 has 14 residues. V was cut by 4 bases and J by 5 bases, with 15 bases left in between. In nucleotides, the CDR3 is TGTGCCAGCAGCCCTCCGGCCCAGGGTTATGGCTACACCTTC. Protein: CASSPPAQGYGYTF.

This rearrangement joins TRBV12-3 or TRBV12-4 to TRBJ1-1, with D uncertain. The length of the CDR3 is 13 residues. Trimming pared 1 base from V and 8 bases from J, leaving 11 bases between. CDR3: CASSLGGGVEAFF. CDR3 coding DNA: TGTGCCAGCAGTTTAGGGGGTGGAGTCGAAGCTTTCTTT.

The V call is TRBV19, the J call TRBJ1-4; 9 bases line up with TRBD1. The CDR3 spans 15 residues. Germline trimming cut 5 bases from V and 8 bases from J; bases unmatched to any gene: 9. The germline V gene encodes CDR1 LNHDA and CDR2 SQIVND (reference sequence). CDR3 nucleotide sequence: TGTGCCAGTAGTCCGTGGACAGGGGATGGGGAAAAACTGTTTTTT. Translating it yields CASSPWTGDGEKLFF. Based on the CDR3 plus reference TRBV19 and TRBJ1-4, the full variable domain is DGGITQSPKYLFRKEGQNVTLSCEQNLNHDAMYWYRQDPGQGLRLIYYSQIVNDFQKGDIAEGYSVSREKKESFPLTVTSAQKNPTAFYLCASSPWTGDGEKLFFGSGTQLSVL.

V usage is TRBV19 and J usage is TRBJ1-2; 9 bases fit TRBD1. Germline V gives CDR1 LNHDA, CDR2 SQIVND (reference sequence). CDR3 length: 15 residues. The J segment lost 6 bases and the V segment lost 6 bases, leaving 11 bases of the junction unmatched. CDR3 nucleotides: TGTGCCAGTAGCGAATCTCCCGGGACAGGGAATGGCTACACCTTC. Protein product: CASSESPGTGNGYTF.

This CDR3 is CSASSVRRGTIYF. In DNA form, the CDR3 reads TGCAGTGCTAGTTCTGTCAGGCGGGGGACCATATATTTT. The chain carries TRBV20-1 and TRBJ1-3; weak D call: TRBD1 (5 bases). The CDR3 totals 13 residues. CDR1 is DFQATT and CDR2 is SNEGSKA in the germline V gene (reference sequence). V was clipped by 3 bases and J by 10 bases, with 16 bases between them.

The chain links TRBV9 to TRBJ1-1; 8 nucleotides agree with TRBD1. CDR1 is SGDLS, CDR2 YYNGEE, per germline. With 3 bases clipped from V and 1 base from J, the junction kept 5 bases outside the gene matches. The length of the CDR3 is 15 residues. CDR3 DNA sequence: TGTGCCAGCAGCGCAGAGGGACAGGCGAACACTGAAGCTTTCTTT. It yields the protein CASSAEGQANTEAFF.

The V call is TRBV20-1, the J call TRBJ1-2; D remains unclear. This CDR3 is built from 11 residues. Between the trimmed V and J ends, which lost 1 base and 3 bases, there was a span of 3 bases. CDR1 and CDR2 (germline): DFQATT, SNEGSKA (reference sequence). The CDR3, as DNA: TGCAGTGCTAGAGCAGACTATGGCTACACCTTC. This sequence encodes CSARADYGYTF.

The chain links TRBV4-1 to TRBJ1-6; unclear D gene. Germline CDR1 MGHRA, CDR2 YSYEKL. This CDR3 has 16 amino acids. Trimming pared 0 bases from V and 6 bases from J, leaving 12 bases between. The DNA for the CDR3 is TGCGCCAGCAGCCAAGAGGAGCCGGGATTTAATTCACCCCTCCACTTT. Protein product: CASSQEEPGFNSPLHF.

This chain connects TRBV4-1 to TRBJ1-2, with a weak D call TRBD1 (6 bases). The CDR3 spans 15 residues. Germline-derived CDR1 and CDR2 are MGHRA and YSYEKL. V was trimmed by 3 bases and J by 1 base, leaving 12 bases between them. Written as DNA, the CDR3 is TGCGCCAGCAGCCAGTCCCAGGGACATAACTATGGCTACACCTTC. It is translated as CASSQSQGHNYGYTF.

The genes are TRBV15 and TRBJ2-7; 8 positions match TRBD1. V was clipped by 3 bases and J by 2 bases; unmatched bases: 6. The CDR3 loop spans 15 amino acids. CDR1 and CDR2 (germline): LNHNV, YYDKDF (reference sequence). The CDR3 DNA reads as TGTGCCACCAGCAGGGGGACAGGCCTGGCCTACGAGCAGTACTTC. This translates into CATSRGTGLAYEQYF.

The rearrangement links TRBV3-1 (or the pseudogene TRBV3-2) to TRBJ1-3; tentatively, D is TRBD1 (5 bases). Per germline, CDR1 LGHDT and CDR2 YNNKEL (reference sequence). Deletions cut 0 bases from V and 0 bases from J, with 12 bases between. The CDR3 consists of 17 residues. Here the CDR3 reads CASSQEGGRSSGNTIYF. The CDR3 nucleotides are TGTGCCAGCAGCCAAGAGGGGGGGAGAAGCTCTGGAAACACCATATATTTT.

In this sample, this clone turned up once. This chain links TRBV20-1 with TRBJ1-5, with a tentative D call TRBD1 (5 bases). The CDR3 spans 15 residues. CDR1 is DFQATT and CDR2 is SNEGSKA in the germline V gene (reference sequence). Deletions cut 3 bases from V and 3 bases from J, with 15 bases between. CDR3 in DNA: TGCAGTGCTAGTAAGGTTCAGGGATCCAATCAGCCCCAGCATTTT. This codes for CSASKVQGSNQPQHF.

This chain connects TRBV6-5 to TRBJ2-7; TRBD1 matches 8 bases. This CDR3 is built from 14 residues. Trimming removed 8 bases from V and 3 bases from J; junction bases left unmatched: 9. CDR1 and CDR2 from the germline V gene are MNHEY and SVGAGI. CDR3 sequence reads: CASGRAGTGYEQYF. The DNA for the CDR3 is TGTGCCAGCGGACGTGCCGGGACAGGCTACGAGCAGTACTTC.

This clone was counted a few times. At one of its ends the junction is not consistent with the germline gene, which may arise from a read error. V and J are TRBV7-7 and TRBJ1-4; D perhaps matches TRBD1 (5 bases). Looked up from germline, CDR1 is SSHAT and CDR2 is FNYEAQ (reference sequence). This CDR3 region has 17 residues. DNA for the CDR3: TGTGCTAGCAGCTTACACCAGGGACCTACAACTAATGAAAAACTGTTTTTT. Protein sequence: CASSLHQGPTTNEKLFF.

The chain uses TRBV15 and TRBJ2-1; 10 nucleotides agree with TRBD2. V lost 0 bases to trimming and J lost 10 bases; unmatched junction nucleotides: 9. The germline CDR1 and CDR2 sequences are LNHNV and YYDKDF (reference sequence). CDR3 size: 16 residues. DNA of the CDR3: TGTGCCACCAGCAGAGATCCCAGCGGGGGGGCCTGGGAGCAGTTCTTC. The encoded protein is CATSRDPSGGAWEQFF.

This rearrangement joins TRBV3-1 (or the pseudogene TRBV3-2) to TRBJ1-5, with TRBD1 matching over 7 bases. V dropped 5 bases and J dropped 0; count of bases not matched to a gene: 4. Germline V CDR1 and CDR2: LGHDT, YNNKEL (reference sequence). The CDR3 runs to 15 residues. This chain's CDR3 is CASSVDRDSNQPQHF. In nucleotides, the CDR3 is TGTGCCAGCAGCGTCGACAGGGATAGCAATCAGCCCCAGCATTTT.

This chain connects TRBV9 to TRBJ2-5; 14 nucleotides match TRBD2. Germline V gene data show CDR1 as SGDLS and CDR2 as YYNGEE. Germline trimming cut 4 bases from V and 4 bases from J; bases unmatched to any gene: 18. The CDR3 is made up of 20 amino acids. CDR3 region: CASSPGLAGGQNSGRETQYF. The DNA of the CDR3 is TGTGCCAGCAGCCCTGGACTAGCGGGGGGCCAAAACTCCGGAAGAGAGACCCAGTACTTC.

The chain uses TRBV7-9 and TRBJ2-1, with 14 bases aligning to TRBD2. CDR3 length: 15 amino acids. J gave up 8 bases and V 4 bases, and 4 bases lay outside the gene matches. Looked up from germline, CDR1 is SEHNR and CDR2 is FQNEAQ (reference sequence). DNA of the CDR3: TGTGCCAGCAGCTCTGGGACTAGCGGGAGCGATGAGCAGTTCTTC. Its protein is CASSSGTSGSDEQFF.

The J gene is TRBJ2-3, the V gene TRBV5-4, with D perhaps matching TRBD1 (5 bases). V gave up 3 bases and J gave up 3 bases, with 17 bases separating them. This CDR3 comprises 16 residues. Germline V CDR1 and CDR2: SGHNT, YYREEE (reference sequence). DNA of the CDR3: TGTGCCAGCAGCTCCGGGCCACAGGCGTCTACAGATACGCAGTATTTT. As protein: CASSSGPQASTDTQYF.